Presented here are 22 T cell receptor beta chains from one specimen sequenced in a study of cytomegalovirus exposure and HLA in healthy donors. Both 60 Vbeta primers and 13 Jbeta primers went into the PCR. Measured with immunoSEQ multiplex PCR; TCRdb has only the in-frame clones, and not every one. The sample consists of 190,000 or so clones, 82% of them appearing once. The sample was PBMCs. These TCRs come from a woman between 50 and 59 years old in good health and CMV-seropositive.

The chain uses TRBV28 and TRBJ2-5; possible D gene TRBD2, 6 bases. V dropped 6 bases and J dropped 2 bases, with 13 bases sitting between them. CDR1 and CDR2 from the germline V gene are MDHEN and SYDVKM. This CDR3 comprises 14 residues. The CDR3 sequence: CASSQARGQETQYF. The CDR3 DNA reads TGTGCCAGCAGCCAGGCGCGGGGTCAAGAGACCCAGTACTTC.

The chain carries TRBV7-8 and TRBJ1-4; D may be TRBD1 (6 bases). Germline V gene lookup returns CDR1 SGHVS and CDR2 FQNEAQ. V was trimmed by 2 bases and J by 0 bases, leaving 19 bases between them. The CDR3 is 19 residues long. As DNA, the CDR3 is TGTGCCAGCAGCTTACGAACGGGACATCCTCCGGCAACTAATGAAAAACTGTTTTTT. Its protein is CASSLRTGHPPATNEKLFF.

CDR3 protein: CASSLGPLRQGALYEQYF. For the CDR3, the DNA is TGTGCCAGCAGCTTAGGTCCCTTAAGGCAGGGTGCACTCTACGAGCAGTACTTC. The genes are TRBV7-6 and TRBJ2-7, with D maybe TRBD1 (5 bases). CDR1 and CDR2 from the germline V gene are SGHVS and FNYEAQ. V was shortened by 1 base and J by 3 bases, with 22 bases between the two germline ends. The CDR3 contains 18 residues.

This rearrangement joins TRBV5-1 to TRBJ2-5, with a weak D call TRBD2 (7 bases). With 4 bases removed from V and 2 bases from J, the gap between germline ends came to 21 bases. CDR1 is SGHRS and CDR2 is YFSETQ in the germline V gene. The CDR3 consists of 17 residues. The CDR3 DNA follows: TGCGCCAGCAGCCCCGGGGAGGGGGAGGCCTGGCAAGAGACCCAGTACTTC. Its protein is CASSPGEGEAWQETQYF.

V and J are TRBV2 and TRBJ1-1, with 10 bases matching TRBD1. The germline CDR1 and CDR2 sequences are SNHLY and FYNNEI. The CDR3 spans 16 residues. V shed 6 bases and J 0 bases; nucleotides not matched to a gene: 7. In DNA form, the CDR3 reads TGTGCCAGCAGGAGAAGAGGGACAGGGGTGAACACTGAAGCTTTCTTT. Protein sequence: CASRRRGTGVNTEAFF.

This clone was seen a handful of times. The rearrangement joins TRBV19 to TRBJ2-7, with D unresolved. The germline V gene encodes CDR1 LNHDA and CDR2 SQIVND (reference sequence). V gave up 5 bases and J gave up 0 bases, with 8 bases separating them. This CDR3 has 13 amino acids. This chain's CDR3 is CASSHTNSYEQYF. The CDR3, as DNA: TGTGCCAGTAGTCACACAAACTCCTACGAGCAGTACTTC.

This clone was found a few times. CDR3 coding DNA: TGTGCCAGCAGTTTAACCTTACCGGGACAGCCACACTCCTACGAGCAGTACTTC. It yields the protein CASSLTLPGQPHSYEQYF. This chain links TRBV27 with TRBJ2-7; TRBD1 matches at 7 bases. V lost 2 bases and J lost 0; bases outside the gene matches: 13. This CDR3 is built from 18 residues. Germline values: CDR1 MNHEY, CDR2 SMNVEV (reference sequence).

CDR3 sequence (DNA): TGTGCCAGCAGCTTAATTATGGGCGATACGCAGTATTTT. This codes for CASSLIMGDTQYF. The chain recombines TRBV7-6 with TRBJ2-3, with D unclear. This CDR3 is built from 13 residues. Trimming removed 2 bases from V and 6 bases from J, with 9 bases in between. Germline CDR1 and CDR2: SGHVS and FNYEAQ.

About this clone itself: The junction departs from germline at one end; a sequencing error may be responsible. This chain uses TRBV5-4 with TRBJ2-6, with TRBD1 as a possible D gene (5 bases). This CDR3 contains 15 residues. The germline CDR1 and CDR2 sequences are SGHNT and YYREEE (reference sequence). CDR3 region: CASSSDTSGANGLTF. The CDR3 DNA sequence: TGTGCCAGCAGCTCCGACACCTCTGGGGCCAACGGCCTGACTTTC. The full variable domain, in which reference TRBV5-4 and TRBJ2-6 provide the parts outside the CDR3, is ETGVTQSPTHLIKTRGQQVTLRCSSQSGHNTVSWYQQALGQGPQFIFQYYREEENGRGNFPPRFSGLQFPNYSSELNVNALELDDSALYLCASSSDTSGANGLTFGAGSRLTVL.

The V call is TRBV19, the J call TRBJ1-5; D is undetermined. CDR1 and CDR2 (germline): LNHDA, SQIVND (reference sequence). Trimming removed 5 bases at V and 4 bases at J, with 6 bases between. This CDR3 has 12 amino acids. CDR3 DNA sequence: TGTGCCAGTAGTCCCCAAAATCAGCCCCAGCATTTT. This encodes CASSPQNQPQHF.

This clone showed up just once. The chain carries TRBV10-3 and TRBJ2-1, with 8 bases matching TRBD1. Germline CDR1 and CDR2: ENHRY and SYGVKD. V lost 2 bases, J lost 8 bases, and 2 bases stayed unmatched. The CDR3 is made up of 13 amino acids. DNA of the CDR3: TGTGCCATCAGTGAGGCGACAGGGGATGAGCAGTTCTTC. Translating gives CAISEATGDEQFF.

CDR3 in amino acids: CASGEQGNYGYTF. The CDR3 DNA reads TGTGCCAGCGGGGAACAGGGAAACTATGGCTACACCTTC. The V call is TRBV2, the J call TRBJ1-2, with a weak D call TRBD1 (6 bases). There are 13 residues in the CDR3. CDR1 SNHLY and CDR2 FYNNEI come from the germline V gene. Trimming pared 8 bases from V and 2 bases from J, leaving 12 bases between.

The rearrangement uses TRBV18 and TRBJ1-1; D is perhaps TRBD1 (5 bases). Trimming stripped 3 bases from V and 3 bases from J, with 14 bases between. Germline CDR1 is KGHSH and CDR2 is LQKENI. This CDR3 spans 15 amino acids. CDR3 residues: CASSPQNGGDTEAFF. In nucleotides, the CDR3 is TGTGCCAGCTCACCCCAGAATGGGGGGGACACTGAAGCTTTCTTT. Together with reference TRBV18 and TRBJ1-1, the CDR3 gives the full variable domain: NAGVMQNPRHLVRRRGQEARLRCSPMKGHSHVYWYRQLPEEGLKFMVYLQKENIIDESGMPKERFSAEFPKEGPSILRIQQVVRGDSAAYFCASSPQNGGDTEAFFGQGTRLTVV.

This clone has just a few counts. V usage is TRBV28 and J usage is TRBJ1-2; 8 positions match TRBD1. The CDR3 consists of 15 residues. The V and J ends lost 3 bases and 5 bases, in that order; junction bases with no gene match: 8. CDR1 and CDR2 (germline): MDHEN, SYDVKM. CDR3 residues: CASSFRDRPSYGYTF. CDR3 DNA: TGTGCCAGCAGTTTCCGGGACAGGCCTAGTTATGGCTACACCTTC.

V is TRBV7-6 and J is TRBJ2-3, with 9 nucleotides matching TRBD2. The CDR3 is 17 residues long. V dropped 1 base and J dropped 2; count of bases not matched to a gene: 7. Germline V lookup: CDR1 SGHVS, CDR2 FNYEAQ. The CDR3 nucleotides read TGTGCCAGCAGCTTAGGGGCTAGCGGGAACCCCACAGATACGCAGTATTTT. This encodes CASSLGASGNPTDTQYF.

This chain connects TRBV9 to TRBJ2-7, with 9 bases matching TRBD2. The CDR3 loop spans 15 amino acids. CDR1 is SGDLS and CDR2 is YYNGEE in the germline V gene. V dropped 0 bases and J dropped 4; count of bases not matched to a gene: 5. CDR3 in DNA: TGTGCCAGCAGCGTAGGGACTAGCGTTCAATACGAGCAGTACTTC. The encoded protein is CASSVGTSVQYEQYF.

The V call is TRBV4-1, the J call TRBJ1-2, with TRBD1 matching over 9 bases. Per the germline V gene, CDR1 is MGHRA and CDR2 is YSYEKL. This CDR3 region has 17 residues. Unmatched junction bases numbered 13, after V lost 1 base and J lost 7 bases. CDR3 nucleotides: TGCGCCAGCAGCCAAGTAAGGGCCGTGGACAGGGGTGGTGGCTACACCTTC. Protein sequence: CASSQVRAVDRGGGYTF.

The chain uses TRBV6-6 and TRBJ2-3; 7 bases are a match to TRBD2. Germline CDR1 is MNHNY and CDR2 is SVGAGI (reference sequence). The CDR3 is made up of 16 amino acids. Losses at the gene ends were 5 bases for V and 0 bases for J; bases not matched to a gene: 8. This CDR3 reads CASSIRAGTSTDTQYF. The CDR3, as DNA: TGTGCCAGCAGTATTCGAGCGGGAACTAGCACAGATACGCAGTATTTT.

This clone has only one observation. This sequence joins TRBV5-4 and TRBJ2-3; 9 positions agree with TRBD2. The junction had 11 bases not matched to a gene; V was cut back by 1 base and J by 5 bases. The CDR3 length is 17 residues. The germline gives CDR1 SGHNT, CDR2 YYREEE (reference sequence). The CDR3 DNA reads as TGTGCCAGCAGCTTGAGGGCGGGAGGGCCTAAAGGAGATACGCAGTATTTT. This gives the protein CASSLRAGGPKGDTQYF.

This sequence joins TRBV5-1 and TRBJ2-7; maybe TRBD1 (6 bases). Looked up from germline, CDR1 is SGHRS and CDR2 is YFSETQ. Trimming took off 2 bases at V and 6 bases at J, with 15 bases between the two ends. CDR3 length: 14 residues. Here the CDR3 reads CASSFGQSRVEQYF. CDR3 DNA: TGCGCCAGCAGCTTCGGACAGAGCCGGGTCGAGCAGTACTTC.

CDR3 in amino acids: CASSPDTYNEQFF. CDR3 coding DNA: TGTGCCAGCAGCCCAGACACGTACAATGAGCAGTTCTTC. This rearrangement joins TRBV5-4 to TRBJ2-1; D not resolved. Germline V CDR1 and CDR2: SGHNT, YYREEE (reference sequence). CDR3 length equals 13 residues. V shed 4 bases and J shed 4 bases, with 9 bases lying between them.

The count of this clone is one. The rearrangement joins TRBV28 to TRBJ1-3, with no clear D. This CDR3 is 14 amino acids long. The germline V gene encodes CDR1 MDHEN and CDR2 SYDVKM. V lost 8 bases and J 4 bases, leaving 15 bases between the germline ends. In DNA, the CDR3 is TGTGCCAGCTGTCCTGCGGGAGGGGGAAACACCATATATTTT. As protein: CASCPAGGGNTIYF.